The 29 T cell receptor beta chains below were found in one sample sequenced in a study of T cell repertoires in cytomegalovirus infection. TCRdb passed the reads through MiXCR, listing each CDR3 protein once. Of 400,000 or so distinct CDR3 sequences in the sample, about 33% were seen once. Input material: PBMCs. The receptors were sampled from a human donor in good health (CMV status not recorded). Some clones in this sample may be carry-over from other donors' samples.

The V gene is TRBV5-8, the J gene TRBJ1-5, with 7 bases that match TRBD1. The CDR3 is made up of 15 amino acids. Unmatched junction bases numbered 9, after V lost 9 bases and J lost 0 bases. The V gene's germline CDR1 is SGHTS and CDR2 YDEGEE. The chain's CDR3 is CATLRGQSSNQPQHF. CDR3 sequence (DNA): TGTGCCACCCTCCGGGGACAGTCTAGCAATCAGCCCCAGCATTTT.

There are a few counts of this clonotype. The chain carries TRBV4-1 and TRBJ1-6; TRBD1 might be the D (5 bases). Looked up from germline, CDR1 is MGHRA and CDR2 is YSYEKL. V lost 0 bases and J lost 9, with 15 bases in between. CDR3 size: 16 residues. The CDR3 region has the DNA TGCGCCAGCAGCCAAGAGTTAGGGGACCGATTTTCACCCCTCCACTTT. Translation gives CASSQELGDRFSPLHF.

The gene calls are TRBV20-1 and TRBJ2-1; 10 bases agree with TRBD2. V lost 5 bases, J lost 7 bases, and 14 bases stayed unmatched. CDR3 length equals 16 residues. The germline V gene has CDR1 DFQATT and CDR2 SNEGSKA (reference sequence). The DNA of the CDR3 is TGCAGTGCTGGGGCTATAGAGCGGGGGGGAGGTAATGAGCAGTTCTTC. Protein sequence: CSAGAIERGGGNEQFF.

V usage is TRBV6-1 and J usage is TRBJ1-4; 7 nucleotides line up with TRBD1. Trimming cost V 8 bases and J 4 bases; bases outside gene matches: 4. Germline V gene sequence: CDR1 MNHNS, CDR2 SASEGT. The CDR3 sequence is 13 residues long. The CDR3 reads CASGGGNNEKLFF. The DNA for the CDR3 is TGTGCCAGCGGAGGGGGCAATAATGAAAAACTGTTTTTT.

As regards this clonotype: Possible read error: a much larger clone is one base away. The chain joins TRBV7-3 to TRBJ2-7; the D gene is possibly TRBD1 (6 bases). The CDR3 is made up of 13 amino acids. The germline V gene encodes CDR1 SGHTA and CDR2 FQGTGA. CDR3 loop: CSSSLTGLYEQYF. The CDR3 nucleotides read TGTTCCAGCAGCTTAACAGGGCTCTACGAGCAGTACTTC.

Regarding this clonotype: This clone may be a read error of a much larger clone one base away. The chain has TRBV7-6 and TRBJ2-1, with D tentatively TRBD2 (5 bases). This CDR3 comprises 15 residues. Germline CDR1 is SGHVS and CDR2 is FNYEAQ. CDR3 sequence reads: CASSLALGPGNEQLF. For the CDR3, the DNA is TGTGCCAGCAGCTTAGCGCTCGGCCCGGGGAATGAGCAGTTATTC.

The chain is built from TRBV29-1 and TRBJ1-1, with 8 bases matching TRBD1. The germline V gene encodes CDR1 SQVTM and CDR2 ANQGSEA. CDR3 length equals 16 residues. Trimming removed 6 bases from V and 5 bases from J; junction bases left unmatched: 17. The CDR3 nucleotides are TGCAGCGTCCAGAAAGACTTTTTTACAGGGGGGACTGAAGCTTTCTTT. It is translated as CSVQKDFFTGGTEAFF.

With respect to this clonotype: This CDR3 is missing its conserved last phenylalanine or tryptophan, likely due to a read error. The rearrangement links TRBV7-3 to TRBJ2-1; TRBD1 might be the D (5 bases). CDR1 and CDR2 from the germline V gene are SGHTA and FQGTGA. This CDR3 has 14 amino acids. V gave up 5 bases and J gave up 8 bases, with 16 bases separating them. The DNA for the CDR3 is TGTGCCAGCAGCCCCTCAGGGCGCACACATGAGCAGTTCGTC. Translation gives CASSPSGRTHEQFV.

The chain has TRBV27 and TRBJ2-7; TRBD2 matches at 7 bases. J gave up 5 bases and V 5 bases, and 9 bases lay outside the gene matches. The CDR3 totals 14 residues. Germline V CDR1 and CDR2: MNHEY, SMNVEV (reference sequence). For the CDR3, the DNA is TGTGCCAGCAGTGTAGGGCCCCGGGGGGACGAGCAGTACTTC. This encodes CASSVGPRGDEQYF.

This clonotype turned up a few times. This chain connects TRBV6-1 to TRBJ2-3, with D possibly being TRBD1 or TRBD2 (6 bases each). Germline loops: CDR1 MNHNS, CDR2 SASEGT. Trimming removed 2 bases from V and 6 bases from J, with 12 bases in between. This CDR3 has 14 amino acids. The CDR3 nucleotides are TGTGCCAGCAGTGAAATGGGGGGCGGGGATACGCAGTATTTT. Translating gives CASSEMGGGDTQYF.

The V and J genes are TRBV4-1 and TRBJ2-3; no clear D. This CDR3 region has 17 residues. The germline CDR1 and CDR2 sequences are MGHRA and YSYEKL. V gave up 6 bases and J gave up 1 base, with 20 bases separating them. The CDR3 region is CASRLVYSRLGTDTQYF. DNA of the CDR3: TGCGCCAGCAGACTGGTATACTCACGTCTAGGCACAGATACGCAGTATTTT.

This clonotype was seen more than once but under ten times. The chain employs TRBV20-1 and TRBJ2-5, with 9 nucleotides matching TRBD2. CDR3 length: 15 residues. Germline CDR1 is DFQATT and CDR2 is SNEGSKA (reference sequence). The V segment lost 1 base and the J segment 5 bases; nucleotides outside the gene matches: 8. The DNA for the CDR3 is TGCAGTGCTAGAGTGTGGCGGGGGGGCCTGGAGACCCAGTACTTC. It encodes CSARVWRGGLETQYF.

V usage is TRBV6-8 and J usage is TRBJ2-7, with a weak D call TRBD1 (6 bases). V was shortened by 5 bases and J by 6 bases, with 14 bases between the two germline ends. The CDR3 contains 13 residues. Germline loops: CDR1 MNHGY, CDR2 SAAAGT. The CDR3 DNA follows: TGTGCCAGCAGTCGATTACAGGGAACCGAGCAGTACTTC. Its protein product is CASSRLQGTEQYF.

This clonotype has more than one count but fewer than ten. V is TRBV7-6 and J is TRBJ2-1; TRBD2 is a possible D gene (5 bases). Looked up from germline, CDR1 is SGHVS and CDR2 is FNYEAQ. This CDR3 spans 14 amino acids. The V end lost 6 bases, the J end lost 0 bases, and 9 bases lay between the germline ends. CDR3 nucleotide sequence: TGTGCCAGCAGGAGGGTCAGCTCCTACAATGAGCAGTTCTTC. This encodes CASRRVSSYNEQFF. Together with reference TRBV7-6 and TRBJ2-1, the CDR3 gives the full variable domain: GAGVSQSPRYKVTKRGQDVALRCDPISGHVSLYWYRQALGQGPEFLTYFNYEAQQDKSGLPNDRFSAERPEGSISTLTIQRTEQRDSAMYRCASRRVSSYNEQFFGPGTRLTVL.

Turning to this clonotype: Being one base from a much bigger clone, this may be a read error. The CDR3 nucleotides read TGTGCCAGCAGCTCCCTTCAGGGGTGGGAGACCCATTACTTC. The encoded protein is CASSSLQGWETHYF. The chain uses TRBV7-8 and TRBJ2-5; tentative D call: TRBD1 (6 bases). The CDR3 covers 14 residues. Germline V CDR1 and CDR2: SGHVS, FQNEAQ.

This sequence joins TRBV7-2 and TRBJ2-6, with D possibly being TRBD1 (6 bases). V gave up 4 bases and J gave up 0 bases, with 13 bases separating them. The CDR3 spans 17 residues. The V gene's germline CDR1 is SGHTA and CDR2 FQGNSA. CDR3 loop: CASSYTGHLSGANVLTF. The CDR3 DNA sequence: TGTGCCAGCAGCTATACGGGACACCTCTCTGGGGCCAACGTCCTGACTTTC.

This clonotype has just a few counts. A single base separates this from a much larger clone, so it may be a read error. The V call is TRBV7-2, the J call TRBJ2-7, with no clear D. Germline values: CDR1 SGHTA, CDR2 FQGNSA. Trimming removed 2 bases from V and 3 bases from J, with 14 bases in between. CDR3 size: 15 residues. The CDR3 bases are TGTGCCAGCAGCTTATCTTTCGACATTTACTACGAGCAGTACTTC. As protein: CASSLSFDIYYEQYF.

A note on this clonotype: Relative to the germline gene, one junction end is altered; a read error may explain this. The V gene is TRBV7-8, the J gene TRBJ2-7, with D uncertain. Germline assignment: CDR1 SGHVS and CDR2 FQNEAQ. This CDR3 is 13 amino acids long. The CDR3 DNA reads TGTGCCAGCCGCTTTGACGGACGTTACGAGCAGTACTTC. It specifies CASRFDGRYEQYF. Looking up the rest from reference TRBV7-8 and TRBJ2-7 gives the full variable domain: GAGVSQSPRYKVAKRGQDVALRCDPISGHVSLFWYQQALGQGPEFLTYFQNEAQLDKSGLPSDRFFAERPEGSVSTLKIQRTQQEDSAVYLCASRFDGRYEQYFGPGTRLTVT.

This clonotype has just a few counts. The CDR3 DNA sequence: TGTGCCAGCAGCACTCAATTGCGGGACACAGATAACTATGGCTACACCTTC. Its protein product is CASSTQLRDTDNYGYTF. The genes are TRBV7-9 and TRBJ1-2; tentatively, D is TRBD1 (6 bases). The CDR3 runs 17 residues. With 5 bases removed from V and 1 base from J, the gap between germline ends came to 20 bases. Germline-derived CDR1 and CDR2 are SEHNR and FQNEAQ (reference sequence).

CDR3 DNA sequence: TGTGCCAGCAGTGAAAGGGGCAGGGGAAGTGAAGCTTTCTTT. Translated, it gives CASSERGRGSEAFF. The rearrangement uses TRBV6-1 and TRBJ1-1; TRBD1 might be the D (6 bases). The CDR3 is made up of 14 amino acids. Germline CDR1 MNHNS, CDR2 SASEGT. The V end was cut by 2 bases, the J end by 7 bases, with 14 bases between.

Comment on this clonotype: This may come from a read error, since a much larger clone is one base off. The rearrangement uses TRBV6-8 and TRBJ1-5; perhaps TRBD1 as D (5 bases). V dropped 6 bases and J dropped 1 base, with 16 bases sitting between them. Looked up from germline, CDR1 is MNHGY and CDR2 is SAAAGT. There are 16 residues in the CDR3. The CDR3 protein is CASRYPRQGSNQPQHF. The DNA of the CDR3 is TGTGCCAGCAGGTACCCCCGGCAGGGAAGCAATCAGCCCCAGCATTTT.

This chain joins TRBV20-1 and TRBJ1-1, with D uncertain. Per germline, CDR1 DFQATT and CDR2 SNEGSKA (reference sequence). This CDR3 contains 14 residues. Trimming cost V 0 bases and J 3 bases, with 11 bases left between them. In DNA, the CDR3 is TGCAGTGCTAGAGAGGGCCAGCCGGACACTGAAGCTTTCTTT. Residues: CSAREGQPDTEAFF.

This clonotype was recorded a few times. CDR3 protein: CASSREPDHYGYTF. Here the CDR3 DNA reads TGCGCCAGCAGCCGGGAGCCAGATCACTATGGCTACACCTTC. V gene TRBV5-1 combines with J gene TRBJ1-2, with D uncertain. The ends were cut back, 4 bases at V and 3 bases at J, with 13 bases in the middle. This CDR3 region has 14 residues. Germline CDR1 SGHRS, CDR2 YFSETQ.

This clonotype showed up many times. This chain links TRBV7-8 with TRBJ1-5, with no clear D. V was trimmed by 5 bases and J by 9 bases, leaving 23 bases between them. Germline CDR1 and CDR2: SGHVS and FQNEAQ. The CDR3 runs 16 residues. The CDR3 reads CASSHVEAAGDRPQHF. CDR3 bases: TGTGCCAGCAGCCACGTGGAGGCAGCGGGCGATCGGCCCCAGCATTTT.

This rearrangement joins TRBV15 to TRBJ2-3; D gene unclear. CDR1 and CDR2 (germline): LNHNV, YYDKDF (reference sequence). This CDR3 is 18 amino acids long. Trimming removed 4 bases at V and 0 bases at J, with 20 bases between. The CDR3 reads CATSKLWGYQRSTDTQYF. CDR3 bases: TGTGCCACCAGCAAACTTTGGGGTTATCAGAGAAGCACAGATACGCAGTATTTT.

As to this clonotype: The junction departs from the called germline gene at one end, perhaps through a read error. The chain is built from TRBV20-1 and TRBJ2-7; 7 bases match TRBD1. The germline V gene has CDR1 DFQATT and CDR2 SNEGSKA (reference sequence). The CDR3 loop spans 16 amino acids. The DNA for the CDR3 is TGCAGTGCCCCAAGCCCGAAAGACAGGGAGAACTACGCGCAGTACTTC. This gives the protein CSAPSPKDRENYAQYF.

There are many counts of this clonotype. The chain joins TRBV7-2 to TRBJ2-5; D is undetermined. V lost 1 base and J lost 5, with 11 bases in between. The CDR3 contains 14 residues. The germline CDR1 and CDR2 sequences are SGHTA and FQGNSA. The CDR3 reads CASSLVVPSETQYF. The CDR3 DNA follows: TGTGCCAGCAGCTTAGTAGTGCCCTCGGAGACCCAGTACTTC.

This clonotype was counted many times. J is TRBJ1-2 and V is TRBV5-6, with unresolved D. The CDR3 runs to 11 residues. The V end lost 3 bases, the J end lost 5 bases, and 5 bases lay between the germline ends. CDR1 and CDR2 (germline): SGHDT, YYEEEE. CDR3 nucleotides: TGTGCCAGCAGCTGGAAATATGGCTACACCTTC. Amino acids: CASSWKYGYTF.

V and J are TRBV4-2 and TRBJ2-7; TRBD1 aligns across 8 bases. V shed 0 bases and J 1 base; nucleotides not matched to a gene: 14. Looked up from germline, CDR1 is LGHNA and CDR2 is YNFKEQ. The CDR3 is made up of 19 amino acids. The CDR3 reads CASSQDRGIPGGRSYEQYF. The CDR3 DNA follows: TGTGCCAGCAGCCAAGATCGGGGTATACCAGGGGGCAGATCCTACGAGCAGTACTTC.